Shown below are 25 T cell receptor beta chains from a single sample sequenced in a study of blood T cell dynamics during melanoma immunotherapy. Described time point: week 3, after first cycle of checkpoint inhibitor. The assay was immunoSEQ multiplex PCR, and TCRdb's table has in-frame clones only and misses some. The data contain 13,000 to 15,000 clones, about nine tenths of them singletons. The source was blood, collected from a patient treated with checkpoint blockade. The receptors stem from a human donor with melanoma.

This clone was detected once. J is TRBJ1-1 and V is TRBV18; D remains unclear. V was trimmed by 2 bases and J by 7 bases, leaving 11 bases between them. Germline V gives CDR1 KGHSH, CDR2 LQKENI. The CDR3 has 13 residues. CDR3 sequence (DNA): TGTGCCAGCTCACCAGCACAGCGCCATGAAGCTTTCTTT. Amino acids: CASSPAQRHEAFF.

The rearrangement uses TRBV11-2 and TRBJ2-7; TRBD2 matches 8 bases. The CDR3 totals 13 residues. Germline CDR1 SGHAT, CDR2 FQNNGV. V shed 5 bases and J 3 bases; nucleotides not matched to a gene: 3. CDR3 bases: TGTGCCAGCAGCCGCGGGAGGTACTACGAGCAGTACTTC. Translating gives CASSRGRYYEQYF. The entire variable domain, with the rest obtained from reference TRBV11-2 and TRBJ2-7, is as follows: EAGVAQSPRYKIIEKRQSVAFWCNPISGHATLYWYQQILGQGPKLLIQFQNNGVVDDSQLPKDRFSAERLKGVDSTLKIQPAKLEDSAVYLCASSRGRYYEQYFGPGTRLTVT.

The chain recombines TRBV7-2 with TRBJ2-7; D may be TRBD1 (6 bases). The ends were cut back, 5 bases at V and 5 bases at J, with 13 bases in the middle. Germline CDR1 reads SGHTA; CDR2 reads FQGNSA. This CDR3 has 13 residues. CDR3 coding DNA: TGTGCCAGCAGCCGTACAGGGTTGGACGAGCAGTACTTC. Its translation: CASSRTGLDEQYF. Full variable domain (missing parts from reference TRBV7-2 and TRBJ2-7): GAGVSQSPSNKVTEKGKDVELRCDPISGHTALYWYRQSLGQGLEFLIYFQGNSAPDKSGLPSDRFSAERTGGSVSTLTIQRTQQEDSAVYLCASSRTGLDEQYFGPGTRLTVT.

The V call is TRBV9, the J call TRBJ2-7; 7 bases agree with TRBD2. The germline CDR1 and CDR2 sequences are SGDLS and YYNGEE. Trimming at V came to 0 bases and at J to 6 bases, leaving 12 bases not matched to a gene. This CDR3 has 16 residues. CDR3 region: CASSVGSSGAHVEQYF. The DNA of the CDR3 is TGTGCCAGCAGCGTAGGGTCTAGCGGAGCGCACGTCGAGCAGTACTTC.

This chain connects TRBV18 to TRBJ1-6; D remains unclear. Trimming left V 5 bases short and J 0 bases short, with 11 bases between. The CDR3 sequence is 16 residues long. Looked up from germline, CDR1 is KGHSH and CDR2 is LQKENI. As DNA, the CDR3 is TGTGCCAGCTCATTTACAGCTACCTCCTATAATTCACCCCTCCACTTT. It specifies CASSFTATSYNSPLHF.

This rearrangement joins TRBV7-2 to TRBJ1-5, with no clear D. The CDR3 sequence is 12 residues long. Germline assignment: CDR1 SGHTA and CDR2 FQGNSA. V shed 3 bases and J shed 4 bases, with 4 bases lying between them. CDR3 coding DNA: TGTGCCAGCAGCTTGGGGAATCAGCCCCAGCATTTT. It encodes CASSLGNQPQHF.

The V and J genes are TRBV7-2 and TRBJ1-4, with a possible D match to TRBD1 (5 bases). CDR3 size: 15 residues. CDR1 and CDR2 from the germline V gene are SGHTA and FQGNSA. V dropped 1 base and J dropped 7 bases, with 13 bases sitting between them. CDR3 region: CASSLDLGGTEKLFF. The DNA of the CDR3 is TGTGCCAGCAGCTTAGATCTCGGGGGTACTGAAAAACTGTTTTTT.

This sequence joins TRBV11-2 and TRBJ1-2; the D gene is possibly TRBD1 (6 bases). CDR1 is SGHAT and CDR2 is FQNNGV in the germline V gene. The CDR3 is made up of 15 amino acids. V was clipped by 5 bases and J by 8 bases, with 21 bases between them. The CDR3 region is CASSVNRVSSGGYTF. The CDR3 region has the DNA TGTGCCAGCAGCGTCAACAGGGTCAGTTCGGGGGGCTACACCTTC.

The rearrangement joins TRBV19 to TRBJ1-3, with D possibly being TRBD1 (5 bases). This CDR3 has 14 residues. Germline V gene lookup returns CDR1 LNHDA and CDR2 SQIVND (reference sequence). Trimming stripped 2 bases from V and 5 bases from J, with 10 bases between. The CDR3 here is CASSIRGLRNTIYF. CDR3 in DNA: TGTGCCAGTAGTATACGGGGGTTGCGAAACACCATATATTTT.

The chain combines TRBV28 with TRBJ2-3; 9 positions agree with TRBD2. Looked up from germline, CDR1 is MDHEN and CDR2 is SYDVKM. The CDR3 consists of 16 residues. J lost 6 bases, V lost 8 bases, and 15 bases had no gene match. CDR3 amino acids: CASQKGLAPWLDTQYF. The CDR3 DNA follows: TGTGCCAGCCAAAAGGGACTAGCCCCCTGGCTGGATACGCAGTATTTT. Full variable domain (remainder filled in from reference TRBV28 and TRBJ2-3): DVKVTQSSRYLVKRTGEKVFLECVQDMDHENMFWYRQDPGLGLRLIYFSYDVKMKEKGDIPEGYSVSREKKERFSLILESASTNQTSMYLCASQKGLAPWLDTQYFGPGTRLTVL.

This chain connects TRBV11-3 to TRBJ2-1, with a weak D call TRBD2 (5 bases). CDR1 and CDR2 from the germline V gene are SGHNT and YENEEA. CDR3 size: 14 residues. V was pared by 5 bases and J by 0 bases, with 8 bases between. The CDR3 coding sequence is TGTGCCAGCAGCCTCCGGGACTCCTACAATGAGCAGTTCTTC. Protein: CASSLRDSYNEQFF. Based on the CDR3 plus reference TRBV11-3 and TRBJ2-1, the full variable domain is EAGVVQSPRYKIIEKKQPVAFWCNPISGHNTLYWYLQNLGQGPELLIRYENEEAVDDSQLPKDRFSAERLKGVDSTLKIQPAELGDSAVYLCASSLRDSYNEQFFGPGTRLTVL.

This chain connects TRBV7-9 to TRBJ2-5; tentative D call: TRBD2 (5 bases). TRBJ2-7 explains the end of the DNA better; the J call may be wrong. Looked up from germline, CDR1 is SEHNR and CDR2 is FQNEAQ (reference sequence). The CDR3 sequence is 13 residues long. As DNA, the CDR3 is TGTGCCAGCAGCCATGGAGGACCTTACGAGCAGTACTTC. It specifies CASSHGGPYEQYF.

This chain links TRBV5-6 with TRBJ1-5; tentative D call: TRBD1 (5 bases). This CDR3 spans 12 amino acids. Trimming left V 3 bases short and J 6 bases short, with 7 bases between. From germline, CDR1 is SGHDT and CDR2 YYEEEE. CDR3 region: CASSWGGQPQHF. CDR3 in DNA: TGTGCCAGCAGCTGGGGGGGTCAGCCCCAGCATTTT.

The chain joins TRBV28 to TRBJ1-4, with a possible D match to TRBD1 (6 bases). CDR3 size: 16 residues. Trimming took off 0 bases at V and 2 bases at J, with 10 bases between the two ends. Germline V gene data show CDR1 as MDHEN and CDR2 as SYDVKM. This CDR3 is CASSLWGALTNEKLFF. The CDR3 DNA follows: TGTGCCAGCAGTTTATGGGGGGCGCTTACTAATGAAAAACTGTTTTTT.

The rearrangement links TRBV12-1 to TRBJ1-5; the D call TRBD1 from the table was never checked on the DNA. TRBV12-1 is deemed a pseudogene. The CDR3 spans 17 residues. CDR3 coding DNA: TGTGCCAGCAGCTTTGGCAGGGCCTCAGGGCCGAATCAGCCCCAGCATTTT. Its translation: CASSFGRASGPNQPQHF.

The V and J genes are TRBV11-2 and TRBJ2-7; D might be TRBD1 or TRBD2, each matching 5 bases. V dropped 3 bases and J dropped 2 bases, with 17 bases sitting between them. Germline lookup yields CDR1 SGHAT and CDR2 FQNNGV. CDR3 length: 16 residues. CDR3 in amino acids: CASSLRLRDRAYEQYF. CDR3 nucleotides: TGTGCCAGCAGCTTGCGACTCCGGGACCGTGCCTACGAGCAGTACTTC.

The V call is TRBV7-6, the J call TRBJ2-5; D gene uncertain. Germline-derived CDR1 and CDR2 are SGHVS and FNYEAQ. The CDR3 totals 12 residues. The V and J ends lost 4 bases and 2 bases respectively, with 5 bases between them. This chain's CDR3 is CASSSSQETQYF. The DNA for the CDR3 is TGTGCCAGCAGCTCGAGTCAAGAGACCCAGTACTTC.

The CDR3 sequence: CASSSGLAGPYEQYF. For the CDR3, the DNA is TGCGCCAGCAGCTCGGGACTAGCGGGGCCGTACGAGCAGTACTTC. J is TRBJ2-7 and V is TRBV5-1, with TRBD2 identical over 13 bases. The CDR3 runs 15 residues. Germline assignment: CDR1 SGHRS and CDR2 YFSETQ. V shed 3 bases, J shed 4 bases, and the junction held 4 bases outside the gene matches.

This clone turned up a few times. The chain combines TRBV7-2 with TRBJ2-7; 7 bases agree with TRBD1. Germline-derived CDR1 and CDR2 are SGHTA and FQGNSA. Trimming took 8 bases from V and 2 from J; bases not matched to a gene: 9. CDR3 length: 14 residues. The CDR3 sequence is CASRVSGGTYEQYF. The CDR3 DNA is TGTGCCAGCCGCGTTTCAGGGGGAACCTACGAGCAGTACTTC. Filled out from reference TRBV7-2 and TRBJ2-7, the complete variable domain reads GAGVSQSPSNKVTEKGKDVELRCDPISGHTALYWYRQSLGQGLEFLIYFQGNSAPDKSGLPSDRFSAERTGGSVSTLTIQRTQQEDSAVYLCASRVSGGTYEQYFGPGTRLTVT.

The rearrangement uses TRBV29-1 and TRBJ2-1; D is unclear. Trimming stripped 6 bases from V and 2 bases from J, with 14 bases between. This CDR3 contains 14 residues. Germline V gives CDR1 SQVTM, CDR2 ANQGSEA. In DNA form, the CDR3 reads TGCAGCGTCCACGGTGGCCAAACCTACAATGAGCAGTTCTTC. It translates to CSVHGGQTYNEQFF.

Only a few counts were recorded for this clone. V and J are TRBV21-1 and TRBJ1-5. TRBV21-1 is marked as a pseudogene. This CDR3 has 14 residues. The CDR3 sequence is CASWTGRSNQPQHF. CDR3 coding DNA: TGTGCCAGTTGGACTGGGAGAAGCAATCAGCCCCAGCATTTT.

The gene calls are TRBV7-2 and TRBJ1-1; D call uncertain. V lost 1 base to trimming and J lost 4 bases, with 7 bases between them. Germline V CDR1 and CDR2: SGHTA, FQGNSA. The CDR3 has 13 residues. The DNA for the CDR3 is TGTGCCAGCAGCTTAGGAAGGCGCACTGAAGCTTTCTTT. It encodes CASSLGRRTEAFF. The complete variable domain, with remaining parts taken from reference TRBV7-2 and TRBJ1-1, reads GAGVSQSPSNKVTEKGKDVELRCDPISGHTALYWYRQSLGQGLEFLIYFQGNSAPDKSGLPSDRFSAERTGGSVSTLTIQRTQQEDSAVYLCASSLGRRTEAFFGQGTRLTVV.

Here the CDR3 DNA reads TGTGCCAGCAGGGGGAGCGGGCGGAACACCGGGGAGCTGTTTTTT. This codes for CASRGSGRNTGELFF. The V gene is TRBV6-5, the J gene TRBJ2-2; a possible D gene is TRBD2 (6 bases). Trimming stripped 6 bases from V and 1 base from J, with 12 bases between. Germline values: CDR1 MNHEY, CDR2 SVGAGI. The CDR3 has 15 amino acids.

V is TRBV4-2 and J is TRBJ1-1; D is perhaps TRBD1 (6 bases). CDR1 is LGHNA and CDR2 is YNFKEQ in the germline V gene. Trimming shortened V by 2 bases and J by 1 base, and 14 bases separated the two germline ends. CDR3 length equals 16 residues. The CDR3 nucleotides are TGTGCCAGCAGCCAACCCTGGACAGATTCGAACACTGAAGCTTTCTTT. It specifies CASSQPWTDSNTEAFF.

The gene calls are TRBV18 and TRBJ2-2, with 7 bases identical to TRBD2. After removal of 1 base from V and 7 bases from J, the junction contained 6 bases not matched to a gene. This CDR3 has 15 amino acids. Per the germline V gene, CDR1 is KGHSH and CDR2 is LQKENI. The chain's CDR3 is CASSPLGTTLGELFF. The CDR3 DNA is TGTGCCAGCTCACCACTGGGGACTACTCTCGGGGAGCTGTTTTTT.